The following is a TCR beta chain sequence with its context. This CDR3 has 17 amino acids. Germline CDR1 KGHDR, CDR2 SFDVKD. Trimming removed 3 bases at V and 7 bases at J, with 20 bases between. Per the study methods: Reference gene primer amplification yielded estimated nucleated cell counts. The protocol was immunoSEQ multiplex PCR, while the TCRdb copy is restricted to in-frame clones and leaves out a portion. V, J and clone size derive from that table, while D and trimming were established from the DNA sequence. Found here are around 30,000 clones, approximately 91% of them singletons; the top ten hold 5.4%. This specimen belongs to a study of blood T cell repertoires in COVID-19.

Specimen: peripheral blood. This rearrangement joins TRBV24-1 to TRBJ2-2; D might be TRBD1 (7 bases). The receptor was isolated from a human donor in a cohort sampled during active COVID-19. The CDR3 sequence: CATSDMRDSLLIGELFF. CDR3 sequence (DNA): TGTGCCACCAGTGATATGCGGGACAGCCTTCTAATCGGGGAGCTGTTTTTT.